Following are 20 T cell receptor beta chains from one sample sequenced in a study of long-term antiretroviral therapy in people with HIV (dated 2022 in TCRdb). The immunoSEQ hsTCRB v3.0 assay was used at survey level resolution for TRB variable region sequencing. TCRdb took this table from immuneACCESS and kept in-frame rearrangements with V and J called. Such tables lack part of the clones; where checked against another copy, unresolved V genes explain under half of the gap, and the rest is unexplained. Present in this sample are more than 20,000 clones, roughly 85% of which were seen just once. About 9.5% of the sample comes from the top ten. The material was unsorted PBMCs, obtained 2.3 years after starting antiretroviral therapy. Receptors were obtained from a man aged 35 to 55 with HIV.

The V and J genes are TRBV6-1 and TRBJ2-1, with TRBD1 matching 8 bases. The CDR3 is made up of 14 amino acids. Germline values: CDR1 MNHNS, CDR2 SASEGT. The V and J ends lost 4 bases and 2 bases, in that order; junction bases with no gene match: 1. This chain's CDR3 is CASSGTGTYNEQFF. CDR3 DNA sequence: TGTGCCAGCAGTGGGACAGGGACCTACAATGAGCAGTTCTTC.

The V and J genes are TRBV2 and TRBJ2-7; a possible D gene is TRBD1 (6 bases). V gave up 7 bases and J gave up 0 bases, with 13 bases separating them. The CDR3 contains 14 residues. Germline V lookup: CDR1 SNHLY, CDR2 FYNNEI. The CDR3 DNA sequence: TGTGCCAGCATGGACGGACAGAGCTCCTACGAGCAGTACTTC. Translation: CASMDGQSSYEQYF.

The chain uses TRBV2 and TRBJ1-1; D may be TRBD1 (6 bases). From germline, CDR1 is SNHLY and CDR2 FYNNEI. V lost 4 bases and J lost 0, with 9 bases in between. The CDR3 has 14 residues. CDR3 sequence reads: CASSGDRMNTEAFF. DNA for the CDR3: TGTGCCAGCAGTGGAGACAGGATGAACACTGAAGCTTTCTTT.

The chain combines TRBV19 with TRBJ1-5; 9 bases align to TRBD1. J gave up 6 bases and V 4 bases, and 10 bases lay outside the gene matches. The germline V gene encodes CDR1 LNHDA and CDR2 SQIVND (reference sequence). This CDR3 region has 16 residues. The CDR3 spells CASSTHLTGGPQPQHF. Written as DNA, the CDR3 is TGTGCCAGTAGTACCCACCTGACAGGGGGTCCTCAGCCCCAGCATTTT.

The chain carries TRBV2 and TRBJ2-2, with no clear D. Trimming left V 8 bases short and J 1 base short, with 5 bases between. The CDR3 extends over 12 amino acids. In germline, CDR1 is SNHLY, CDR2 FYNNEI. The CDR3 sequence is CASPGNTGELFF. Here the CDR3 DNA reads TGTGCCAGCCCCGGGAACACCGGGGAGCTGTTTTTT.

This chain connects TRBV7-2 to TRBJ2-7; weak D call: TRBD2 (5 bases). Germline V gene sequence: CDR1 SGHTA, CDR2 FQGNSA. CDR3 length: 14 residues. Trimming shortened V by 0 bases and J by 6 bases, and 12 bases separated the two germline ends. The CDR3 DNA follows: TGTGCCAGCAGCTTAGCGCAAGTGACTACCGAGCAGTACTTC. Protein product: CASSLAQVTTEQYF.

This rearrangement joins TRBV6-1 to TRBJ2-5; D may be TRBD1 (6 bases). The CDR3 spans 18 residues. Looked up from germline, CDR1 is MNHNS and CDR2 is SASEGT. V was pared by 1 base and J by 0 bases, with 18 bases between. The chain's CDR3 is CASSEGGQFRPHQETQYF. The DNA for the CDR3 is TGTGCCAGCAGTGAAGGGGGGCAGTTTAGACCTCACCAAGAGACCCAGTACTTC.

On this clone: One end of the junction varies from germline; a read error may be responsible. The chain carries TRBV30 and TRBJ2-7, with 11 bases aligning to TRBD1. Per germline, CDR1 GTSNPN and CDR2 SVGIG (reference sequence). This CDR3 region has 12 residues. DNA for the CDR3: TGTGCCTGGAGTGCGAGGGACAGGGGGTCTCTCTTC. Translating it yields CAWSARDRGSLF.

This chain connects TRBV5-1 to TRBJ1-2, with 7 bases aligning to TRBD1. The V segment lost 5 bases and the J segment 7 bases; nucleotides outside the gene matches: 11. This CDR3 is built from 14 residues. Germline V gene lookup returns CDR1 SGHRS and CDR2 YFSETQ. The CDR3 sequence: CASREWTGKVGYTF. The CDR3 DNA reads as TGCGCCAGCAGAGAATGGACAGGAAAGGTTGGCTACACCTTC. The complete variable domain, with remaining parts taken from reference TRBV5-1 and TRBJ1-2, reads KAGVTQTPRYLIKTRGQQVTLSCSPISGHRSVSWYQQTPGQGLQFLFEYFSETQRNKGNFPGRFSGRQFSNSRSEMNVSTLELGDSALYLCASREWTGKVGYTFGSGTRLTVV.

The CDR3 DNA reads TGTGCCAGCAGCTTAGCGTATGGGAACACTGAAGCTTTCTTT. It encodes CASSLAYGNTEAFF. This rearrangement joins TRBV7-2 to TRBJ1-1; D not resolved. The CDR3 is 14 residues long. V gave up 0 bases and J gave up 1 base, with 6 bases separating them. Germline loops: CDR1 SGHTA, CDR2 FQGNSA.

V is TRBV27 and J is TRBJ2-1, with 7 bases identical to TRBD1. After removal of 7 bases from V and 1 base from J, the junction contained 7 bases not matched to a gene. The CDR3 sequence is 15 residues long. CDR1 MNHEY and CDR2 SMNVEV come from the germline V gene (reference sequence). The CDR3 reads CASMRTGDSYNEQFF. DNA for the CDR3: TGTGCCAGCATGAGGACAGGAGATTCCTACAATGAGCAGTTCTTC.

The chain carries TRBV10-3 and TRBJ2-7; a weak D match, TRBD2 (5 bases). Trimming removed 3 bases at V and 3 bases at J, with 12 bases between. CDR1 and CDR2 from the germline V gene are ENHRY and SYGVKD. The CDR3 contains 14 residues. CDR3 in DNA: TGTGCCATCAGTGATAGTGAGGAGGACTACGAGCAGTACTTC. Translating it yields CAISDSEEDYEQYF.

The CDR3 loop reads CASSGGTSGSSREQYF. The CDR3 DNA is TGTGCCAGCAGTGGAGGGACTAGCGGGAGCTCCAGGGAGCAGTACTTC. The J gene is TRBJ2-7, the V gene TRBV6-1; 14 nucleotides match TRBD2. Germline CDR1 reads MNHNS; CDR2 reads SASEGT. The CDR3 spans 16 residues. J gave up 7 bases and V 4 bases, and 9 bases lay outside the gene matches.

V is TRBV7-9 and J is TRBJ2-1, with 7 bases matching TRBD1. Germline V gene sequence: CDR1 SEHNR, CDR2 FQNEAQ (reference sequence). The CDR3 covers 14 residues. Trimming took 2 bases from V and 6 from J; bases not matched to a gene: 4. CDR3 coding DNA: TGTGCCAGCAGCTTAACCCAGGGGGTCAATGAGCAGTTCTTC. Translating it yields CASSLTQGVNEQFF.

V is TRBV18 and J is TRBJ2-7; 7 bases fit TRBD2. This CDR3 has 13 amino acids. Germline V CDR1 and CDR2: KGHSH, LQKENI. V gave up 2 bases and J gave up 6 bases; unmatched junction bases: 4. This CDR3 reads CASSPDGEGEQYF. The CDR3 DNA is TGTGCCAGCTCACCAGATGGGGAGGGCGAGCAGTACTTC.

The CDR3 nucleotides are TGTGCCAGCAGCTTAGCGGGAGGCTATGAGAATTCACCCCTCCACTTT. Encoded protein: CASSLAGGYENSPLHF. The chain combines TRBV7-6 with TRBJ1-6; D is unclear. Germline CDR1 reads SGHVS; CDR2 reads FNYEAQ. There are 16 residues in the CDR3. Trimming took off 0 bases at V and 7 bases at J, with 13 bases between the two ends.

The chain links TRBV9 to TRBJ2-1, with a possible D match to TRBD2 (6 bases). Trimming cost V 2 bases and J 6 bases, with 18 bases left between them. The CDR3 runs to 16 residues. CDR1 and CDR2 from the germline V gene are SGDLS and YYNGEE. CDR3 in amino acids: CASSVNRDLSANEQFF. CDR3 DNA sequence: TGTGCCAGCAGCGTCAACCGGGACTTATCCGCCAATGAGCAGTTCTTC.

The chain recombines TRBV6-6 with TRBJ2-1; D unclear. V shed 5 bases and J shed 8 bases, with 16 bases lying between them. Germline values: CDR1 MNHNY, CDR2 SVGAGI (reference sequence). The CDR3 covers 14 residues. The CDR3: CASSTATVGDEQFF. The DNA for the CDR3 is TGTGCCAGCAGTACCGCTACTGTTGGGGATGAGCAGTTCTTC.

The chain uses TRBV19 and TRBJ2-7, with 9 bases aligning to TRBD2. This CDR3 spans 13 amino acids. J gave up 7 bases and V 4 bases, and 5 bases lay outside the gene matches. Germline assignment: CDR1 LNHDA and CDR2 SQIVND (reference sequence). CDR3 sequence (DNA): TGTGCCAGTAGTACCGGACTAGCGAGGGAGCAGTACTTC. This codes for CASSTGLAREQYF.

The V call is TRBV5-1, the J call TRBJ1-5; possible D gene TRBD1, 5 bases. The CDR3 length is 13 residues. CDR1 and CDR2 (germline): SGHRS, YFSETQ. V gave up 2 bases and J gave up 4 bases, with 7 bases separating them. The chain's CDR3 is CASSFGGNQPQHF. The CDR3 nucleotides read TGCGCCAGCAGCTTCGGGGGGAATCAGCCCCAGCATTTT.